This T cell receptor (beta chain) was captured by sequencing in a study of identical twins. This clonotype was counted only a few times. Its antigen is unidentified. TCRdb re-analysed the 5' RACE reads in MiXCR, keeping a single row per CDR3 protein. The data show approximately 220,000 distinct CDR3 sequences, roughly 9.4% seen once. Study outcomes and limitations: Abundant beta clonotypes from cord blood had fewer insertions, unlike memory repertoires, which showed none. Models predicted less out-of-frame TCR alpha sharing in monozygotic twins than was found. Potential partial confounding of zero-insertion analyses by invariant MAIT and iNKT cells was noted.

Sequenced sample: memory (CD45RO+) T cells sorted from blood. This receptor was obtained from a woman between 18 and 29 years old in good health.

The CDR3 loop reads CASSYGGEGAYEQYF. CDR3 bases: TGTGCCAGCAGTTATGGCGGGGAAGGAGCCTACGAGCAGTACTTC. This sequence joins TRBV6-5 and TRBJ2-7; possibly TRBD2 for D (6 bases). The CDR3 runs to 15 residues. Germline CDR1 and CDR2: MNHEY and SVGAGI. V lost 3 bases, J lost 2 bases, and 14 bases lay in between.